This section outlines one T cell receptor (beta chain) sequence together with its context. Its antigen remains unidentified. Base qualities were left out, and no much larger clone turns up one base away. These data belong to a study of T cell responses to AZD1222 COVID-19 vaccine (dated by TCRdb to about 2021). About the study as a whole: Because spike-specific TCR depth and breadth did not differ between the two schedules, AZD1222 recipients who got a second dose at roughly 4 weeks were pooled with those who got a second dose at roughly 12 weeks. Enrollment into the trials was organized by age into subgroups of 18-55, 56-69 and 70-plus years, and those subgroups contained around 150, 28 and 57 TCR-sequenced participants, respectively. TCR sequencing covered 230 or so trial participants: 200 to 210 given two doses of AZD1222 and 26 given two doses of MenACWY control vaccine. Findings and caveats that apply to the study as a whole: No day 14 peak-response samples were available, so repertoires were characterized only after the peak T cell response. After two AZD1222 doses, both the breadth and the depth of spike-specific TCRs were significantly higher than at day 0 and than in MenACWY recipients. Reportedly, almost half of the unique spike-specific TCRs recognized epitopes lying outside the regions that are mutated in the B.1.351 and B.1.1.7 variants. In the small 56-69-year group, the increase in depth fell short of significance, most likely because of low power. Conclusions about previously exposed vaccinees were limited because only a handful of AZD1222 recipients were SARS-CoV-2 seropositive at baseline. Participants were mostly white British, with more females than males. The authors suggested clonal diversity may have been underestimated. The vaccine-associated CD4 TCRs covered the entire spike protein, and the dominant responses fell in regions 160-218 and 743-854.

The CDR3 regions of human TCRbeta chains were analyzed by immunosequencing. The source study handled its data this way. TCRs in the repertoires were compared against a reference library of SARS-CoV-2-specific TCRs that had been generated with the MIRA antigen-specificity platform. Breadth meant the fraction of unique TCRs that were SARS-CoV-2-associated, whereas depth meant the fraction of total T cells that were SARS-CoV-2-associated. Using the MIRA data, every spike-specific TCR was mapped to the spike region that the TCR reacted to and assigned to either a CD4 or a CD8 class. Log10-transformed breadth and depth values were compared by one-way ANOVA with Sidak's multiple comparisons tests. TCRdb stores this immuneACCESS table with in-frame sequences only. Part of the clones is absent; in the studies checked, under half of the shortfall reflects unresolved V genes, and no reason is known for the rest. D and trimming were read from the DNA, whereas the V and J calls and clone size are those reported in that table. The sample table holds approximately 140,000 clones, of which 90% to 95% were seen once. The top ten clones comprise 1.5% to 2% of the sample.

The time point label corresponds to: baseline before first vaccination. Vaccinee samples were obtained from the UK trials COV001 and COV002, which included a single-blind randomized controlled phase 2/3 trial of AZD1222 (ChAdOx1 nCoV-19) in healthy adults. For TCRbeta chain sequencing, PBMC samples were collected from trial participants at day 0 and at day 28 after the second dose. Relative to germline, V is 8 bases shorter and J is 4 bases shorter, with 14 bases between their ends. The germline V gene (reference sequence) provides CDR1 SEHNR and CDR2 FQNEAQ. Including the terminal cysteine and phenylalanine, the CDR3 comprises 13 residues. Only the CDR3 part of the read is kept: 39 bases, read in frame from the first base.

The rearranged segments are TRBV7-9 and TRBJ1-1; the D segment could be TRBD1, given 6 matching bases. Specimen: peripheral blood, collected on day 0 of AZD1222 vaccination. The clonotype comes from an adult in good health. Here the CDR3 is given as CASFQGIGTEAFF. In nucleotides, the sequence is TGTGCCAGCTTTCAGGGGATCGGCACTGAAGCTTTCTTT.